This record looks at one TCR beta chain sequence and its context. Its antigen remains unknown. This was a deep-level run. Method: immunoSEQ multiplex PCR; TCRdb's copy keeps in-frame clones and lacks some. The sample yields roughly 2,500,000 clones, roughly 93% seen once. This sample is drawn from a study of shared clonotypes between healthy human individuals. Overall study results and limits: The low donor count limited represented genetic and exposure-history diversity.

Every one of the donors was a Caucasian adult that lived in Nashville, Tennessee. The sequence came from a man aged 18 to 29 in good health. Some clones in this sample may be carry-over from other donors' samples. The sample comprised naive CD4+ T cells from PBMCs. As for subset: CD45RA+ positively selected.

The CDR3 region is CASTLTVQETQYF. The CDR3 DNA reads TGTGCCAGCACCCTTACGGTCCAAGAGACCCAGTACTTC. V usage is TRBV7-2 and J usage is TRBJ2-5; D unresolved. CDR3 length equals 13 residues. Germline-derived CDR1 and CDR2 are SGHTA and FQGNSA. V shed 7 bases and J shed 1 base, with 10 bases lying between them.